These 27 T cell receptor beta chains share one sample of origin, sequenced in a study of T-cell reconstitution after alpha-beta-depleted transplantation in children. TCRbeta library preparation incorporated unique molecular identifiers. TCRdb recomputed calls from the PCR reads with MiXCR, one row per CDR3 protein. The sample contains 580,000 or so distinct CDR3 sequences, 23% of which appear only once. The input for sequencing was PBMCs, mostly from graft donor cells, taken 360 days after TCRalphabeta/CD19-depleted stem cell transplant. The receptors come from a boy less than two years old who had a stem cell transplant for acute myeloid leukemia, so the T cells may come from the graft donor.

The rearrangement joins TRBV20-1 to TRBJ2-7; perhaps TRBD1 as D (5 bases). V gave up 4 bases and J gave up 2 bases, with 12 bases separating them. The CDR3 has 13 amino acids. Germline V gives CDR1 DFQATT, CDR2 SNEGSKA (reference sequence). The CDR3 DNA reads TGCAGTGCTAAGGGCGGACACCCCTACGAGCAGTACGTC. Its protein product is CSAKGGHPYEQYV.

This clonotype occurred many times. The chain links TRBV28 to TRBJ1-1; D is ambiguous. This CDR3 has 11 residues. CDR1 MDHEN and CDR2 SYDVKM come from the germline V gene. V was pared by 3 bases and J by 8 bases, with 7 bases between. The CDR3 loop is CASSFSTEAFF. The CDR3 nucleotides read TGTGCCAGCAGTTTCTCGACCGAAGCTTTCTTT.

In regard to this clonotype: One junction end does not reproduce the germline sequence, and a read error may be involved. The J gene is TRBJ2-1, the V gene TRBV24-1; D is unclear. The CDR3 totals 13 residues. Germline values: CDR1 KGHDR, CDR2 SFDVKD. The CDR3 DNA sequence: TGTGCCACCAGGGATTCGCCTTACAATGAGCAGTTCTTC. Translating gives CATRDSPYNEQFF.

Ten or more counts support this clonotype. The rearrangement links TRBV7-6 to TRBJ2-1; tentative D call: TRBD1 (5 bases). Trimming removed 5 bases from V and 4 bases from J, with 18 bases in between. This CDR3 is built from 16 residues. Germline CDR1 reads SGHVS; CDR2 reads FNYEAQ. The CDR3 protein is CASSPLQGTRYNEQFF. CDR3 coding DNA: TGTGCCAGCAGCCCACTGCAGGGTACGAGGTACAATGAGCAGTTCTTC.

The sample holds many counts of this clonotype. This chain connects TRBV10-2 to TRBJ2-3; 8 bases map to TRBD2. V lost 3 bases to trimming and J lost 0 bases; unmatched junction nucleotides: 11. The CDR3 has 18 residues. Per the germline V gene, CDR1 is WSHSY and CDR2 is SAAADI. This CDR3 is CASSDSAGGPSSTDTQYF. In nucleotides, the CDR3 is TGCGCCAGCAGTGATAGCGCGGGGGGTCCTTCTAGCACAGATACGCAGTATTTT.

This clonotype has a count of ten or more. The CDR3 DNA reads as TGTGCCAGCAGCTTAGATTGGGCCGGAAACACCATATATTTT. Residues: CASSLDWAGNTIYF. This chain uses TRBV11-2 with TRBJ1-3; no reliable D call. Germline values: CDR1 SGHAT, CDR2 FQNNGV. The CDR3 loop spans 14 amino acids. V dropped 0 bases and J dropped 4 bases, with 7 bases sitting between them. Looking up the rest from reference TRBV11-2 and TRBJ1-3 gives the full variable domain: EAGVAQSPRYKIIEKRQSVAFWCNPISGHATLYWYQQILGQGPKLLIQFQNNGVVDDSQLPKDRFSAERLKGVDSTLKIQPAKLEDSAVYLCASSLDWAGNTIYFGEGSWLTVV.

This chain links TRBV28 with TRBJ2-1; maybe TRBD2 (6 bases). Germline V gene data show CDR1 as MDHEN and CDR2 as SYDVKM. CDR3 length: 14 residues. The ends were cut back, 6 bases at V and 8 bases at J, with 17 bases in the middle. The CDR3 region is CASSLRRGPHEQFF. The CDR3 DNA reads TGTGCCAGCAGCCTGAGGCGGGGCCCCCATGAGCAGTTCTTC.

The V gene is TRBV2, the J gene TRBJ1-5; TRBD1 is a possible D gene (5 bases). Germline CDR1 is SNHLY and CDR2 is FYNNEI. V was clipped by 4 bases and J by 7 bases, with 17 bases between them. The CDR3 runs 15 residues. In DNA, the CDR3 is TGTGCCAGCAGTGTTGTTGGGGCACAAAACCAGCCCCAGCATTTT. This translates into CASSVVGAQNQPQHF.

This clonotype has a count of ten or more. The chain carries TRBV20-1 and TRBJ1-5; tentative D call: TRBD1 (5 bases). V was cut by 6 bases and J by 6 bases, with 15 bases left in between. This CDR3 is 13 amino acids long. Germline CDR1 reads DFQATT; CDR2 reads SNEGSKA (reference sequence). CDR3 in amino acids: CSAVVAGGQPQHF. The CDR3 nucleotides are TGCAGTGCCGTAGTTGCTGGGGGTCAGCCCCAGCATTTT.

The rearrangement uses TRBV6-5 and TRBJ2-1; 10 bases align to TRBD2. In germline, CDR1 is MNHEY, CDR2 SVGAGI. The V and J ends lost 0 bases and 5 bases, in that order; junction bases with no gene match: 10. The CDR3 has 18 residues. CDR3 nucleotide sequence: TGTGCCAGCAGTTACTCCCCCGGGAGCGGGGGGGTTAACAATGAGCAGTTCTTC. Residues: CASSYSPGSGGVNNEQFF.

This clonotype occurred a few times. The CDR3 DNA reads TGTGCCAGCAGCTTTAACAGGGACGATGAGCAGTTCTTC. It codes for CASSFNRDDEQFF. The V gene is TRBV7-9, the J gene TRBJ2-1, with TRBD1 as a possible D gene (6 bases). The CDR3 contains 13 residues. Deletions cut 3 bases from V and 8 bases from J, with 11 bases between. Germline CDR1 and CDR2: SEHNR and FQNEAQ (reference sequence).

This clonotype was observed a few times. This chain joins TRBV5-6 and TRBJ2-1, with a weak D call TRBD2 (5 bases). V lost 0 bases and J lost 8, with 9 bases in between. The CDR3 is 13 residues long. Germline assignment: CDR1 SGHDT and CDR2 YYEEEE. The CDR3, as DNA: TGTGCCAGCAGCTTGGGAGGGTCCGATGAGCAGTTCTTC. This gives the protein CASSLGGSDEQFF.

The CDR3 region has the DNA TGTGCCAGCAGCCCGAGACAGACCCCTAATTCACCCCTCCACTTT. It yields the protein CASSPRQTPNSPLHF. The V gene is TRBV7-8, the J gene TRBJ1-6; the D gene is possibly TRBD1 (5 bases). From germline, CDR1 is SGHVS and CDR2 FQNEAQ. The germline V and J ends were trimmed by 5 bases and 6 bases, with 14 bases remaining between them. The CDR3 sequence is 15 residues long.

The rearrangement links TRBV7-9 to TRBJ2-1, with D possibly matching TRBD1 (6 bases). The CDR3 runs 17 residues. The germline V gene encodes CDR1 SEHNR and CDR2 FQNEAQ (reference sequence). V lost 4 bases and J lost 4, with 20 bases in between. The CDR3 loop reads CASSSEQGSIGYNEQFF. CDR3 in DNA: TGTGCCAGCAGCTCGGAACAGGGTTCAATAGGGTACAATGAGCAGTTCTTC.

The chain combines TRBV5-1 with TRBJ2-1; D is undetermined. Germline V lookup: CDR1 SGHRS, CDR2 YFSETQ. Deletions cut 2 bases from V and 3 bases from J, with 21 bases between. The CDR3 extends over 18 amino acids. The CDR3 reads CASSFFLPSVGNYNEQFF. The CDR3, as DNA: TGCGCCAGCAGCTTTTTTCTCCCATCCGTAGGGAACTACAATGAGCAGTTCTTC.

This clonotype came up a few times. The gene calls are TRBV20-1 and TRBJ2-1; TRBD1 agrees at 10 bases. The CDR3 spans 16 residues. The V and J ends lost 3 bases and 5 bases, in that order; junction bases with no gene match: 10. From germline, CDR1 is DFQATT and CDR2 SNEGSKA (reference sequence). CDR3 loop: CSASPPGQGSNNEQFF. In nucleotides, the CDR3 is TGCAGTGCTAGCCCCCCGGGACAGGGGTCTAACAATGAGCAGTTCTTC.

This clonotype was seen many times. This chain joins TRBV20-1 and TRBJ2-1, with a weak D call TRBD1 (5 bases). The CDR3 has 15 amino acids. V shed 2 bases and J shed 0 bases, with 11 bases lying between them. Germline-derived CDR1 and CDR2 are DFQATT and SNEGSKA (reference sequence). CDR3 amino acids: CSARHRPSSYNEQFF. CDR3 DNA: TGCAGTGCTAGACACAGGCCGAGCTCCTACAATGAGCAGTTCTTC.

This clonotype was seen just once. The chain employs TRBV11-2 and TRBJ2-5; TRBD1 matches 9 bases. The CDR3 spans 18 residues. Germline CDR1 is SGHAT and CDR2 is FQNNGV. The J segment lost 5 bases and the V segment lost 5 bases, leaving 18 bases of the junction unmatched. The DNA of the CDR3 is TGTGCCAGCAGCCGAAAGATAACCCGGGACAGGGTTGGGGAGACCCAGTACTTC. Translated: CASSRKITRDRVGETQYF.

This clonotype was picked up a small number of times. The chain employs TRBV12-3 or TRBV12-4 and TRBJ1-4; a possible D gene is TRBD1 (5 bases). This CDR3 is built from 15 residues. The V end was cut by 6 bases, the J end by 5 bases, with 16 bases between. The CDR3 nucleotides read TGTGCCAGCAGGACCGCGGGACCTACAAATGAAAAACTGTTTTTT. Translated, it gives CASRTAGPTNEKLFF.

This clonotype occurred many times. The CDR3 coding sequence is TGTGCCAGCAGCCTCCAACCCGGGACAAGAAATGACGAGCAGTACTTC. Residues: CASSLQPGTRNDEQYF. The chain joins TRBV14 to TRBJ2-7; D may be TRBD1 (6 bases). In germline, CDR1 is SGHDN, CDR2 FVKESK. V was cut by 4 bases and J by 5 bases, with 21 bases left in between. The CDR3 spans 16 residues.

The V gene is TRBV6-6, the J gene TRBJ2-3; tentatively, D is TRBD1 or TRBD2 (6 bases each). Trimming removed 8 bases from V and 4 bases from J, with 13 bases in between. Per germline, CDR1 MNHNY and CDR2 SVGAGI (reference sequence). The CDR3 consists of 13 residues. The CDR3, as DNA: TGTGCCAGCGGGGGGCCCCCCCCAGATACGCAGTATTTT. It is translated as CASGGPPPDTQYF.

This clonotype has a count of ten or more. The rearrangement links TRBV20-1 to TRBJ2-3; 10 bases are a match to TRBD2. In germline, CDR1 is DFQATT, CDR2 SNEGSKA (reference sequence). The CDR3 runs 14 residues. J gave up 2 bases and V 6 bases, and 5 bases lay outside the gene matches. CDR3 sequence (DNA): TGCAGTGCCACCAGCGGGGGGGCCACAGATACGCAGTATTTT. Protein sequence: CSATSGGATDTQYF.

This clonotype has ten or more counts. This rearrangement joins TRBV6-5 to TRBJ2-6, with D perhaps being TRBD1 or TRBD2 (5 bases each). CDR3 length: 17 amino acids. Germline V gives CDR1 MNHEY, CDR2 SVGAGI. Trimming removed 4 bases at V and 0 bases at J, with 13 bases between. The CDR3 protein is CASSLGEFLSGANVLTF. As DNA, the CDR3 is TGTGCCAGCAGTTTGGGGGAGTTCCTCTCTGGGGCCAACGTCCTGACTTTC.

V gene TRBV7-2 combines with J gene TRBJ2-7, with D perhaps matching TRBD1 (5 bases). Between the trimmed V and J ends, which lost 1 base and 1 base, there was a span of 14 bases. CDR3 length: 16 residues. Germline V CDR1 and CDR2: SGHTA, FQGNSA. CDR3 protein: CASSLESGQSSYEQYF. The CDR3 coding sequence is TGTGCCAGCAGCTTAGAGAGTGGACAATCATCCTACGAGCAGTACTTC.

Many counts were recorded for this clonotype. The J gene is TRBJ2-3, the V gene TRBV7-3, with D perhaps assigned TRBD1 or TRBD2 (6 bases each). The CDR3 loop spans 15 amino acids. The V gene lost 6 bases and the J gene lost 1 base, with 14 bases spanning the gap. Germline loops: CDR1 SGHTA, CDR2 FQGTGA. This CDR3 reads CASREGVVGTDTQYF. DNA of the CDR3: TGTGCCAGCAGGGAGGGGGTGGTTGGCACAGATACGCAGTATTTT.

This clonotype was seen only a few times. The chain employs TRBV12-3 or TRBV12-4 and TRBJ1-5, with 11 bases aligning to TRBD1. The CDR3 has 15 residues. Trimming cost V 4 bases and J 7 bases; bases outside gene matches: 6. This chain's CDR3 is CASSWRTGGRQPQHF. The CDR3 DNA reads as TGTGCCAGCAGTTGGAGGACAGGGGGCAGGCAGCCCCAGCATTTT.

The chain uses TRBV27 and TRBJ1-1; tentatively, D is TRBD1 (5 bases). CDR3 length: 14 amino acids. Germline V CDR1 and CDR2: MNHEY, SMNVEV (reference sequence). The germline V and J ends were trimmed by 3 bases and 1 base, with 9 bases remaining between them. This CDR3 is CASSFEGPNTEAFF. The CDR3 DNA reads TGTGCCAGCAGTTTTGAGGGGCCGAACACTGAAGCTTTCTTT.